This T cell receptor (beta chain) was recovered during a study of early T cells in non-severe SARS-CoV-2 infection. Study-wide results and caveats: Reliance on VDJdb matching favored anti-spike CD8 responses; private and CD4 specificities were missed.

Germline CDR1 is SGHVS and CDR2 is FQNEAQ. The CDR3 totals 15 residues. This clonotype was counted between two and nine times. Its target is not known. The junction does not match germline at one end; this may be a read error. Tagging with unique molecular identifiers was applied to individual cDNA molecules. Using its own MiXCR run on the 5' RACE reads, TCRdb lists one record per CDR3 protein. The sample has around 50,000 distinct CDR3 sequences, about 12% seen once. The sequencing sample was made of whole blood. The receptor was derived from an adult who was a healthcare worker with PCR-confirmed SARS-CoV-2 infection or an uninfected control (not recorded which). This sequence joins TRBV7-8 and TRBJ1-1, with a possible D match to TRBD1 (5 bases). In DNA, the CDR3 is TGTGCCAGCAGCTTAGATGGGGGTTGGAACACTGAAGCTTTCTTC. Translating gives CASSLDGGWNTEAFF.